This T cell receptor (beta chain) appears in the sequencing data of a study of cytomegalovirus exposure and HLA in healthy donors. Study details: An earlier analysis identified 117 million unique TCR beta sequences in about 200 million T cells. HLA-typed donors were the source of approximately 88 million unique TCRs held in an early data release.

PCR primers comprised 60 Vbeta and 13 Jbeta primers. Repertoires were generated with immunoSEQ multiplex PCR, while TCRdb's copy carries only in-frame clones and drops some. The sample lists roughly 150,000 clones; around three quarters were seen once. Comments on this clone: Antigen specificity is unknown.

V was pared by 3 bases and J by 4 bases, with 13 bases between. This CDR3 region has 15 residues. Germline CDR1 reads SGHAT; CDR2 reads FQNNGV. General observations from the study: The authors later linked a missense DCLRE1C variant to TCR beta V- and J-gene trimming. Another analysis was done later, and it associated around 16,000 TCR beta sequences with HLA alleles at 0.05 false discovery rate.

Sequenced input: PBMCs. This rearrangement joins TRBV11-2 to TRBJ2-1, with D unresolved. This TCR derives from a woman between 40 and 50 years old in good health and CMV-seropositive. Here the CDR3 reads CASSFFQAPYNEQFF. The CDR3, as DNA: TGTGCCAGCAGCTTCTTCCAGGCCCCTTACAATGAGCAGTTCTTC. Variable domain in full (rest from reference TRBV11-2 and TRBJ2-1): EAGVAQSPRYKIIEKRQSVAFWCNPISGHATLYWYQQILGQGPKLLIQFQNNGVVDDSQLPKDRFSAERLKGVDSTLKIQPAKLEDSAVYLCASSFFQAPYNEQFFGPGTRLTVL.